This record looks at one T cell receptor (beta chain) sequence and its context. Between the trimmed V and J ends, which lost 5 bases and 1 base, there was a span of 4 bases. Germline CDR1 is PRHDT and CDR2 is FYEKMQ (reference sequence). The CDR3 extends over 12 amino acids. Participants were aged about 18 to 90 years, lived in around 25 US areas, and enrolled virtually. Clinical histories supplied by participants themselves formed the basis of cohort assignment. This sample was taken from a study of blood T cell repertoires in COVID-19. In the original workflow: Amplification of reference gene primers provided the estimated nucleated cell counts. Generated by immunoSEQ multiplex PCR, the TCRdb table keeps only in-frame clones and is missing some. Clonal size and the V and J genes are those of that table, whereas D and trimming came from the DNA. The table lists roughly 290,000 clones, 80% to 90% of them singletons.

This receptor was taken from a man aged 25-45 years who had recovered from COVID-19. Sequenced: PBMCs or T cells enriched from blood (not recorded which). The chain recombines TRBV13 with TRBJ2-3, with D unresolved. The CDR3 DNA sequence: TGTGCCAGCAGCCTACGCACAGATACGCAGTATTTT. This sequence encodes CASSLRTDTQYF. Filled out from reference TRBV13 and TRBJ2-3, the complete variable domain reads AAGVIQSPRHLIKEKRETATLKCYPIPRHDTVYWYQQGPGQDPQFLISFYEKMQSDKGSIPDRFSAQQFSDYHSELNMSSLELGDSALYFCASSLRTDTQYFGPGTRLTVL.